A selection of T cell receptor beta chains follows, all from one sample in a study of Graves' ophthalmopathy and Graves' hyperthyroidism. TCRdb re-called the multiplex PCR reads through MiXCR, storing one row per CDR3 protein. The table lists about 220,000 distinct CDR3 sequences, 20% to 25% of them singletons. Sequenced input: peripheral blood. Source of these receptors: a woman between 45 and 60 years old with Graves' ophthalmopathy. Each CDR3 is given with its conserved first and last residue. Each record gives: CDR3 protein, clone size, V gene. Rows may omit the clone size; those that give it use once, few, many or a size class.

CDR3 protein: CATSDTTVPREQYF
clone size: .
V gene: TRBV24-1

CDR3 protein: CASSRLTGGRSDEQYF
clone size: .
V gene: TRBV7-6

CDR3 protein: CASRLNGPKETQYF
clone size: few
V gene: TRBV12-3/TRBV12-4

CDR3 protein: CASSLPSSSGNTIYF
clone size: many
V gene: TRBV28

CDR3 protein: CSASPYPVAETQYF
clone size: .
V gene: TRBV20-1

CDR3 protein: CASSSRQGRANQPQHF
clone size: many
V gene: TRBV12-3/TRBV12-4

CDR3 protein: CASSEFGLTNEELFF
clone size: .
V gene: TRBV2

CDR3 protein: CASSLYLTSMSQHF
clone size: .
V gene: TRBV28

CDR3 protein: CASNGRRDQPQHF
clone size: .
V gene: TRBV28

CDR3 protein: CASSRDPKSGGYTF
clone size: .
V gene: TRBV12-3/TRBV12-4

CDR3 protein: CSAVHGGETQYF
clone size: .
V gene: TRBV20-1

CDR3 protein: CASSQAGITEAFF
clone size: few
V gene: TRBV3-1

CDR3 protein: CASSFISLRATYQETQYF
clone size: many
V gene: TRBV11-1

CDR3 protein: CAIGRDGETQYF
clone size: many
V gene: TRBV10-3

CDR3 protein: CASTSGRPGETQYF
clone size: .
V gene: TRBV28

CDR3 protein: CSVGTGGSNTEAFF
clone size: many
V gene: TRBV29-1

CDR3 protein: CASSEPRGLYNSPLHF
clone size: many
V gene: TRBV6-1

CDR3 protein: CSVEGQGEWGTQYF
clone size: many
V gene: TRBV29-1

CDR3 protein: CASPGGGLGADYEQYF
clone size: many
V gene: TRBV2

CDR3 protein: CASSLLHRGTEAFF
clone size: many
V gene: TRBV14

CDR3 protein: CASSLGTDTQYF
clone size: many
V gene: TRBV7-2

CDR3 protein: CASSPTGNNSPLHF
clone size: many
V gene: TRBV19

CDR3 protein: CASSPGSGNSGNTIYF
clone size: .
V gene: TRBV18

CDR3 protein: CAISRGGLQETQYF
clone size: many
V gene: TRBV10-3

CDR3 protein: CASSARARLQPQHF
clone size: many
V gene: TRBV6-2/TRBV6-3

CDR3 protein: CCVVGDTNLQYF
clone size: few
V gene: TRBV29-1

CDR3 protein: CSARNMNTEAFF
clone size: many
V gene: TRBV20-1

CDR3 protein: CATSRGASGYTF
clone size: many
V gene: TRBV28

CDR3 protein: CASSLVPDPTQETQYF
clone size: many
V gene: TRBV7-2

CDR3 protein: CSVEQGSYTF
clone size: many
V gene: TRBV29-1

CDR3 protein: CASSSWTVYEQYF
clone size: many
V gene: TRBV28

CDR3 protein: CASSSTDRGTEAFF
clone size: many
V gene: TRBV12-3/TRBV12-4

CDR3 protein: CASAHHSIPRAFF
clone size: many
V gene: TRBV12-5

CDR3 protein: CASSEVFSGSSYEQYF
clone size: many
V gene: TRBV6-1

CDR3 protein: CASGLAALTGSSGNTIYF
clone size: many
V gene: TRBV12-5

CDR3 protein: CASSLGVRGEQYF
clone size: many
V gene: TRBV27

CDR3 protein: CASSPPRQETQYF
clone size: .
V gene: TRBV4-2

CDR3 protein: CASSPYRAEHTEAFF
clone size: .
V gene: TRBV18

CDR3 protein: CASSQPGTGTSYTF
clone size: few
V gene: TRBV6-1

CDR3 protein: CSAQGARNSPLHF
clone size: many
V gene: TRBV20-1

CDR3 protein: CASMEGPHYEQYF
clone size: many
V gene: TRBV25-1

CDR3 protein: CAARPGADTGELFF
clone size: many
V gene: TRBV24-1